Listed below are T cell receptor beta chains from one sample, sequenced in a study of cytomegalovirus exposure and HLA in healthy donors. Method: immunoSEQ multiplex PCR; TCRdb's copy keeps in-frame clones and lacks some. The sample yields 150,000 to 200,000 clones, approximately 80% seen once. Sequenced input: PBMCs. These TCRs come from a woman aged 45 to 65 in good health and CMV-seronegative. CDR3s include the opening cysteine and the closing phenylalanine or tryptophan. A D gene is named only where the DNA matches it firmly. Where a row states a size, it is once, few, many or the class of an expanded clone; other rows omit it.

D,J,size,V,CDR3,DNA
NA,TRBJ2-6,NA,TRBV11-2,CASSFSAYSGANVLTF,TGTGCCAGCAGCTTTAGCGCTTACTCTGGGGCCAACGTCCTGACTTTC
NA,TRBJ2-2,once,TRBV7-9,CASSLGVGDTGELFF,TGTGCCAGCAGCTTAGGAGTAGGGGACACCGGGGAGCTGTTTTTT
NA,TRBJ2-7,NA,TRBV28,CASSGGTGTYEQYF,TGTGCCAGCAGTGGCGGGACGGGGACCTACGAGCAGTACTTC
TRBD2,TRBJ2-3,NA,TRBV4-3,CASSQFYSGGTDTQYF,TGCGCCAGCAGCCAATTCTATAGCGGGGGCACAGATACGCAGTATTTT
NA,TRBJ1-4,NA,TRBV6-1,CASSPDIWEKLFF,TGTGCCAGCAGTCCCGACATCTGGGAAAAACTGTTTTTT
TRBD1,TRBJ1-5,NA,TRBV7-2,CASSLRQGANQPQHF,TGTGCCAGCAGCCTCCGACAGGGAGCGAATCAGCCCCAGCATTTT
TRBD2,TRBJ2-7,NA,TRBV11-2,CASSFQLAGVDEQYF,TGTGCCAGCAGCTTCCAACTAGCGGGAGTTGACGAGCAGTACTTC
TRBD2,TRBJ2-5,NA,TRBV4-2,CASSQDWKYRLAGGPQETQYF,TGTGCCAGCAGCCAAGATTGGAAATACCGACTAGCGGGAGGCCCGCAAGAGACCCAGTACTTC
NA,TRBJ2-2,few,TRBV6-5,CASKPPGVGGELFF,TGTGCCAGCAAGCCGCCAGGGGTTGGCGGGGAGCTGTTTTTT
TRBD2,TRBJ2-1,NA,TRBV28,CASSPLGLAGVNEQFF,TGTGCCAGCAGTCCTCTAGGACTAGCGGGAGTAAATGAGCAGTTCTTC
NA,TRBJ1-1,NA,TRBV5-4,CASSFSGVKNTEAFF,TGTGCCAGCAGCTTTTCGGGAGTGAAGAACACTGAAGCTTTCTTT
NA,TRBJ1-2,NA,TRBV9,CASSVARDYGYTF,TGTGCCAGCAGCGTAGCCCGGGACTATGGCTACACCTTC
NA,TRBJ1-2,NA,TRBV6-1,CASSEAPRGGSYTF,TGTGCCAGCAGTGAAGCTCCTCGGGGGGGAAGCTACACCTTC
TRBD1,TRBJ2-1,NA,TRBV5-1,CASSSLLRGQVFNEQFF,TGCGCCAGCAGCTCTCTCCTACGGGGACAGGTTTTTAATGAGCAGTTCTTC
NA,TRBJ2-1,NA,TRBV15,CATSRDRTGTYNEQFF,TGTGCCACCAGCAGAGATCGAACAGGGACCTACAATGAGCAGTTCTTC
TRBD2,TRBJ2-1,NA,TRBV5-1,CASSLGLASGGEQFF,TGCGCCAGCAGCTTGGGCCTAGCTAGCGGCGGTGAGCAGTTCTTC
TRBD2,TRBJ2-2,NA,TRBV10-3,CAIRTTSGSTGELFF,TGTGCCATCAGGACGACTAGCGGGAGCACCGGGGAGCTGTTTTTT
TRBD2,TRBJ2-7,NA,TRBV6-1,CASRPSGRINYEQYF,TGTGCCAGCAGACCTAGCGGGAGAATAAACTACGAGCAGTACTTC
NA,TRBJ2-7,NA,TRBV2,CASSVLSPSANEQYF,TGTGCCAGCAGTGTACTCTCCCCATCAGCGAACGAGCAGTACTTC
TRBD1,TRBJ2-1,NA,TRBV18,CASSPPGTGGAYGEQFF,TGTGCCAGCTCACCACCAGGGACAGGAGGGGCCTACGGTGAGCAGTTCTTC
NA,TRBJ2-1,NA,TRBV10-1,CATSPHQRGNEQFF,TGCGCCACCTCTCCCCACCAAAGGGGCAATGAGCAGTTCTTC
TRBD1,TRBJ1-6,few,TRBV5-4,CASSQQGSSSPLHF,TGTGCCAGCAGCCAACAGGGGAGCAGTTCACCCCTCCACTTT
TRBD1,TRBJ1-2,NA,TRBV5-1,CASSLAWTGDGDGYTF,TGCGCCAGCAGCTTGGCCTGGACAGGGGATGGTGATGGCTACACCTTC